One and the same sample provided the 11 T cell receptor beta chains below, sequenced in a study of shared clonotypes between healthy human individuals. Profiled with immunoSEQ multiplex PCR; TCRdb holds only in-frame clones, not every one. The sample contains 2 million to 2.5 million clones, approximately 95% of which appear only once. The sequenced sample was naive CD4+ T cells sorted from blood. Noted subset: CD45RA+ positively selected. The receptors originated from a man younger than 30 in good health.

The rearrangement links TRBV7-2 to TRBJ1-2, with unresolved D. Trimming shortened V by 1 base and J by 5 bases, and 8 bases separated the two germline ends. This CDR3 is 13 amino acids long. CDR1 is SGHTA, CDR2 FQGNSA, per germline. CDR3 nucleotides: TGTGCCAGCAGCTTAGGTACAATATATGGCTACACCTTC. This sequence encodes CASSLGTIYGYTF.

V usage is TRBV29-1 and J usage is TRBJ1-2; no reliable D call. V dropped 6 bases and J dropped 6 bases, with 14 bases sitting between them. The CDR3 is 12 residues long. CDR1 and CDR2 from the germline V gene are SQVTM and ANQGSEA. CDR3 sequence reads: CSVSENMDGYTF. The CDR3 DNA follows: TGCAGCGTCAGCGAGAATATGGATGGCTACACCTTC.

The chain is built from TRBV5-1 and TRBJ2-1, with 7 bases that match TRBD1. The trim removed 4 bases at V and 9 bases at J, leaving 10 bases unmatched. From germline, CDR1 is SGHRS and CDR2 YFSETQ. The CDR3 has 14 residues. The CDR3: CASSLTGTASEQFF. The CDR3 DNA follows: TGCGCCAGCAGCCTGACAGGGACGGCTAGTGAGCAGTTCTTC.

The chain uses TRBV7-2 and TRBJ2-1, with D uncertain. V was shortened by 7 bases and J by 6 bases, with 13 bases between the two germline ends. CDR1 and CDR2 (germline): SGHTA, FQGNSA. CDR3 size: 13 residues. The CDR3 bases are TGTGCCAGCACCCTTCCGCCCCTCAATGAGCAGTTCTTC. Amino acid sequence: CASTLPPLNEQFF.

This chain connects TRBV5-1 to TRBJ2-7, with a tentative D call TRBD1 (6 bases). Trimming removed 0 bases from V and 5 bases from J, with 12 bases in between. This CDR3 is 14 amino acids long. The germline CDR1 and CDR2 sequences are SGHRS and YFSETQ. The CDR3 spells CASSLGQVRDEQYF. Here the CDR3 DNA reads TGCGCCAGCAGCTTGGGACAGGTTAGGGACGAGCAGTACTTC.

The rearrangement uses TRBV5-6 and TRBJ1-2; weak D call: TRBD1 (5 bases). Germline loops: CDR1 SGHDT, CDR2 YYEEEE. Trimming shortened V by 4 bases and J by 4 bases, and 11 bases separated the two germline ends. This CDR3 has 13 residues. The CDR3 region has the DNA TGTGCCAGCAGCCAAGACAGAAGCTATGGCTACACCTTC. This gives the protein CASSQDRSYGYTF.

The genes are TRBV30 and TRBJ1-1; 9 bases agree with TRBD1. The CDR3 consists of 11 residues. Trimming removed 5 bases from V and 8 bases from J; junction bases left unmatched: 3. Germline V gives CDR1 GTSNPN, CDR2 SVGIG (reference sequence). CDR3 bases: TGTGCCTGGGTAGGGACAGGGGAAGCTTTCTTT. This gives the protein CAWVGTGEAFF. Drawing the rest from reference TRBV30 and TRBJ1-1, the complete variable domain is SQTIHQWPATLVQPVGSPLSLECTVEGTSNPNLYWYRQAAGRGLQLLFYSVGIGQISSEVPQNLSASRPQDRQFILSSKKLLLSDSGFYLCAWVGTGEAFFGQGTRLTVV.

DNA of the CDR3: TGTGCCAGCAGTATACAGGGGGGCACAGATACGCAGTATTTT. Its protein is CASSIQGGTDTQYF. This chain uses TRBV2 with TRBJ2-3; 8 bases are a match to TRBD1. V gave up 5 bases and J gave up 1 base; unmatched junction bases: 2. The CDR3 loop spans 14 amino acids. From germline, CDR1 is SNHLY and CDR2 FYNNEI.

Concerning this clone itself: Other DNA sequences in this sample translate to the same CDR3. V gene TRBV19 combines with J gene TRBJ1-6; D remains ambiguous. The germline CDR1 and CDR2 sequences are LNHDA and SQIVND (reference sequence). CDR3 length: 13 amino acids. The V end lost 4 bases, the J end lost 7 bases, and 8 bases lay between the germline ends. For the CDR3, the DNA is TGTGCCAGTAGTAGCCCGGGGAATTCACCCCTCCACTTT. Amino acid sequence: CASSSPGNSPLHF.

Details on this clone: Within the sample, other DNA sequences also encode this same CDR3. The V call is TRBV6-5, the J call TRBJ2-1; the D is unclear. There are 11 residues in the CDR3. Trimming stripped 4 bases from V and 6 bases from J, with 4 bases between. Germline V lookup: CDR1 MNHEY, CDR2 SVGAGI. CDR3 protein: CASSSGNEQFF. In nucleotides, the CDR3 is TGTGCCAGCAGTTCAGGCAATGAGCAGTTCTTC.

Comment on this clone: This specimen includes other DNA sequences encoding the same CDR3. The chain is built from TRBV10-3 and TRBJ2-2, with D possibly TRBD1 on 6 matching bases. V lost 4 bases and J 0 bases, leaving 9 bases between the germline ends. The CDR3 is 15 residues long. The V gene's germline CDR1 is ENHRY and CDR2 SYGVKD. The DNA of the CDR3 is TGTGCCATCAGTGCCGGGACACCGAACACCGGGGAGCTGTTTTTT. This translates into CAISAGTPNTGELFF.